The entry below gives a single T cell receptor beta chain sequence along with its context. The sample holds a few counts of this clonotype. Which antigen it targets is not known. Qualities for individual bases were not recorded, and no much larger clone is one base off. These data are taken from a study of early T cells in non-severe SARS-CoV-2 infection listed by TCRdb under 2021. Turning to the overall study: Bulk RNA from unsorted whole blood was used for TCR sequencing, so alpha and beta chains could not be paired.

The library was built by means of 5' RACE. Sequencing was performed on a NextSeq 500. To correct for sequencing error and PCR bias, the TCR library protocol tagged individual cDNA molecules with unique molecular identifiers. TCR alpha and beta chains were both sequenced, and the abundances of alpha and beta sequences in each sample were closely correlated with each other. As for the original processing: Decombinator V4 was used to annotate the V gene, J gene and CDR3 of the TCR sequences. Expanded TCRs were defined as changing significantly between any two time points under a Poisson model with p below 0.0001. TCR abundances were normalised to the total number of TCRs sequenced in each sample and reported as counts per million. TRAV1-2 paired with TRAJ12, TRAJ20 or TRAJ33 defined MAIT TCRs, while TRAV10 paired with TRAJ18 defined iNKT TCRs. VDJdb, accessed on 1 November 2021, was searched for TCRs annotated for CMV, EBV and SARS-CoV-2, and TCRs annotated for more than one antigen were excluded. The raw public reads went through TCRdb reprocessing: fastp at Q25, MiXCR clone calling, in-frame beta chains kept. Each record represents a unique CDR3 protein, reported with the most common genes and DNA among its rows. TCRdb's processing, not the authors' own work, is the source of the V and J calls. The sample records tens of thousands of distinct CDR3 sequences, 8.7% of which are singletons. The ten largest clones add up to approximately 4% of the sample.

The study was a case-control design nested within a healthcare worker cohort in London, UK, with weekly nasopharyngeal swab PCR tests and blood sampling. Healthcare workers were recruited between 23 and 31 March 2020, during the week of the UK lockdown, and were followed weekly for up to about 16 weeks. V and J are truncated by 4 bases and 4 bases respectively, leaving an intervening sequence of 17 bases. From the germline V gene, CDR1 is SGHDT and CDR2 is YYEEEE. The CDR3, from cysteine to phenylalanine, totals 15 residues. Only the CDR3 part of the read is kept: 45 bases, read in frame from the first base. Points the paper makes about the study in general: VDJdb matching was skewed toward anti-spike CD8 responses, so virus-specific expansions were likely underestimated and private and CD4 specificities were missed.

The sample consisted of whole blood, taken at baseline. This TCR derives from an adult who was a healthcare worker with PCR-confirmed SARS-CoV-2 infection or an uninfected control (not recorded which). The chain is assembled from TRBV5-6 and TRBJ2-5; TRBD2 might be the D gene, on 6 matching bases. The CDR3 region has the sequence CASSLGSPEGETQYF. The DNA sequence is TGTGCCAGCAGCCTCGGCAGCCCGGAGGGAGAGACCCAGTACTTC. Outside the CDR3, residues come from the reference TRBV5-6 and TRBJ2-5 proteins, so the full variable domain is: DAGVTQSPTHLIKTRGQQVTLRCSPKSGHDTVSWYQQALGQGPQFIFQYYEEEERQRGNFPDRFSGHQFPNYSSELNVNALLLGDSALYLCASSLGSPEGETQYFGPGTRLLVL.